This T cell receptor (beta chain) was identified during a study of shared clonotypes between healthy human individuals. The study, taken as a whole, reports: Clonotype sharing across several donors was observed for about 5.2% of naive CD4 clonotypes. Researchers found naive subsets generally carried larger estimated richness than memory subsets.

All of the donors resided in Nashville, Tennessee, and each was a Caucasian adult. The protocol was immunoSEQ multiplex PCR, while the TCRdb copy is restricted to in-frame clones and leaves out a portion. Of about 1 million clones in the sample, 75% were seen once. The germline gives CDR1 SGHRS, CDR2 YFSETQ. J gave up 0 bases and V 2 bases, and 7 bases lay outside the gene matches. The CDR3 loop spans 16 amino acids. This clone was observed a few times. Its antigen remains unidentified. The sequenced material came from memory CD4+ T cells sorted from blood. This sample's subset: CD45RA-negative fraction. This sequence joins TRBV5-1 and TRBJ2-7, with 8 bases aligning to TRBD2. The clonotype was recovered from a man aged 18-30 years in good health. CDR3 bases: TGCGCCAGCAGCTTACTAGCGGCCCAGAGCTCCTACGAGCAGTACTTC. Amino acids: CASSLLAAQSSYEQYF.